This TCR beta chain was observed in a study of CD8+ T cells in alopecia areata. Both peripheral blood and punch biopsies of lesional scalp skin were obtained from patients who had alopecia areata. The germline V gene encodes CDR1 SEHNR and CDR2 FQNEAQ (reference sequence). This CDR3 has 17 amino acids. Trimming took 4 bases from V and 0 from J; bases not matched to a gene: 11. In each case, RNA was isolated and then reverse transcribed into cDNA as the sequencing template. Some clones are missing from TCRdb's copy, which holds only in-frame ones; the method was immunoSEQ multiplex PCR. The sample carries around 5,900 clones, roughly 60% recorded once. This clone has only a few counts.

Sequenced: skin. The chain has TRBV7-9 and TRBJ1-2; TRBD1 matches 7 bases. This receptor was taken from a human donor with alopecia areata. CDR3 region: CASSSTQTGVSNYGYTF. The CDR3 DNA reads as TGTGCCAGCAGCTCAACTCAAACAGGGGTTTCTAACTATGGCTACACCTTC.